This entry describes one T cell receptor (beta chain). Amplification of TCR beta used genomic DNA extracted from peripheral blood. This sample is drawn from a study of T cell repertoires in aging, cancer and after chemotherapy. Per the germline V gene, CDR1 is SGHDT and CDR2 is YYEEEE. This CDR3 has 14 amino acids. V lost 0 bases and J lost 2, with 8 bases in between. TRB rearrangements spanning V, D and J were amplified using mixed TRB-A/B primers. TCRdb independently ran MiXCR on the multiplex PCR reads; one entry per CDR3 protein. The repertoire holds under 3,500 distinct CDR3 sequences, with roughly a third as singletons.

The sequencing input was blood. The rearrangement uses TRBV5-6 and TRBJ1-1; D is unclear. This clonotype originated in a human donor with a solid tumor. In DNA form, the CDR3 reads TGTGCCAGCAGCTTGGGTTTCGGTAACACTGAAGCTTTCTTT. Encoded protein: CASSLGFGNTEAFF.